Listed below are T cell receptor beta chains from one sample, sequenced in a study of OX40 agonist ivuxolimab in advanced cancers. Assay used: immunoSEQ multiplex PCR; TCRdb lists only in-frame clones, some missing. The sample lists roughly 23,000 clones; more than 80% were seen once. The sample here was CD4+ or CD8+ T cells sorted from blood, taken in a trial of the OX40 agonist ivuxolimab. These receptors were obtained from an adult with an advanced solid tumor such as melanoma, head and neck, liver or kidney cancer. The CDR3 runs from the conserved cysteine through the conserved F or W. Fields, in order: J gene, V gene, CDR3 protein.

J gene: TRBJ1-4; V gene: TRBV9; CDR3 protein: CASSGRDRNEKLFF
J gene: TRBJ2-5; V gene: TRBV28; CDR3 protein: CASSLRSQQETQYF
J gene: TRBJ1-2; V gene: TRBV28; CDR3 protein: CASEGGNGYTF
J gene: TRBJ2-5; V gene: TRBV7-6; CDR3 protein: CASSFLDTEGQYF
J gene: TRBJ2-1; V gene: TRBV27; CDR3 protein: CASSLSASGNNEQFF
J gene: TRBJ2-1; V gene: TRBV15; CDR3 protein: CATSPSGRVTYNEQFF
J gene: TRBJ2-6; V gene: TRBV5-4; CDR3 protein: CASSLAVGTLSGANVLTF
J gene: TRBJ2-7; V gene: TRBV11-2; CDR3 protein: CASSYSGSSYEQYF
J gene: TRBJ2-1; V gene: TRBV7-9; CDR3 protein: CASSLASYNEQFF
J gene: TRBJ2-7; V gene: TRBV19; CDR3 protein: CASSIYVGYEQYF
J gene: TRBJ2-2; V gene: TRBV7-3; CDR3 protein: CASSHGLIAGRNGELFF
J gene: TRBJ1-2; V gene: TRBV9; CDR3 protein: CASSPDRVHGYTF
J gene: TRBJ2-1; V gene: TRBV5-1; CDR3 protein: CASSLVSGEYNEQFF
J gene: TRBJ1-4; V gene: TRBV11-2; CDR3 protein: CASSLDPREKLFF
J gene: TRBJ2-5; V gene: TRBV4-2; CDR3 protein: CASSFLTGSRETQYF
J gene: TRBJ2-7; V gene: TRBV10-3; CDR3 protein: CAGRTGYSYEQYF
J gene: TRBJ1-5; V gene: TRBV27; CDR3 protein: CASSYIGGGQRKMDSNQPQHF
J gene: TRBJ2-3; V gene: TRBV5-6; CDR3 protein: CASSLWTKSTQYF
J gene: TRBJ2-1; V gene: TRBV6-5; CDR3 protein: CASSALAGGYNEQFF
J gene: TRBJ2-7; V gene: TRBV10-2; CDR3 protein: CASSGPGLAKRDTYEQYF
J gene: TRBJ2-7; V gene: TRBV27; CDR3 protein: CASSLGTTPYEQYF
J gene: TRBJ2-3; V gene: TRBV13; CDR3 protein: CASSRGTDTDTQYF
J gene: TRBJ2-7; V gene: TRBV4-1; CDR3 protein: CASSQGLDRDEQYF